Detailed here is one T cell receptor (beta chain). Its antigen has not been determined. Per-base qualities were not stored, and no clone one base away is much larger. V drops 1 base and J drops 7 bases, leaving 8 bases in between. Spanning cysteine to phenylalanine, the CDR3 consists of 13 amino acids. The only DNA kept is the CDR3, 39 bases in frame from the first base. The germline V gene encodes CDR1 MNHNS and CDR2 SASEGT. This entry is derived from a study of shared clonotypes between healthy human individuals (dated by TCRdb to about 2020). Turning to the overall study: The cohort included three men and a couple of women between 18 and 49 years of age. For each donor, three plates each were used for CD4 naive and CD4 memory, two plates were used for CD8 naive, and one plate was used for CD8 memory. To estimate repertoire size and how much clonotype sharing occurs between individuals, the study deeply sequenced the blood TCR repertoires of five or six healthy adults. Between about 0.94 and 8.9 billion PBMCs per donor were obtained by leukapheresis. Different laboratories and diverse techniques were used to prepare libraries and sequence TCR repertoires, to increase sequencing depth and limit assay-specific biases.

The paper's findings and limits, for the study overall: Naive subsets generally had larger estimated clonotype richness than memory subsets. When a handful of donors were compared, the shared fraction of clonotypes was 5% to 6.5% for naive CD4, 3.5% to 4% for naive CD8, about 2.5% for memory CD4, and less than 0.45% for memory CD8. Pairwise subsampling indicated that sequencing depth was expected to affect the degree of clonotype sharing among donors. Compared with non-shared clonotypes, the clonotypes found in all four sorted-subset donors had higher generation probabilities. Only blood was sampled, and tissue TCR repertoires likely differ from those in blood. Incomplete sequencing was indicated by rarefaction of sorted-subset datasets, despite the large sequencing depth. Because the study included only a small number of donors, the genetic and exposure-history diversity represented was limited.

Using the deep immunoSEQ assay, multiplex PCR amplified TCR CDR3 regions from genomic DNA. Extracted genomic DNA from each cell subset was distributed evenly across all wells of several immunoSEQ 96-well plates, and each plate was treated as a replicate. For sorted subsets, roughly 190 ng of genomic DNA, equivalent to some 30,000 T cell genomes, went into each replicate PCR. Purified libraries were measured with a Qubit 3.0 fluorometer, size-checked on a Bioanalyzer 2100, and measured again with the KAPA Library Quantification kit. Every immunoSEQ 96-well plate was sequenced on a separate single-read 150-cycle Illumina NextSeq 550 flow cell. The study's processing was this. Because the immunoSEQ output included only junctional sequences and no quality scores, the filtering could not be the same as the filtering used for full-length reads. Sequences were annotated with PyIR, a Python wrapper for IgBLAST v1.9, using IMGT germline references to assign V/J genes and CDR3. Reads were filtered out if the reads had weak V/J assignments (E-value above 1e-6), no CDR3, stop codons, out-of-frame junctions, or ambiguous translated residues. A V3J clonotype was defined by an identical inferred V gene, J gene, and CDR3 amino acid sequence. Percentage overlap between repertoires was calculated by dividing the number of shared unique clonotypes by the size of the smaller repertoire. RTK rarefaction, the Chao1 estimator, and Recon v2.1 estimates of unobserved clonotypes were used to assess repertoire richness. OLGA was used to compute generation probabilities for all TCRbeta clonotypes that the gDNA method yielded from a handful of donors. TCRdb mirrors the immuneACCESS table, restricted to in-frame sequences. Some clones are absent from its copies; in checked studies, under half trace to an unresolved V gene, and the reason for the others is unknown. V and J calls and clone size are those listed in that table; D and trimming were worked out from the DNA. This sample lists about 1 million clones; about 76% were detected once. Clones ranked in the top ten supply 1.4% to 1.5% of the sample.

Donors were healthy HIV-negative adults with no recently reported acute infections or vaccinations. All donors were Caucasian adults living in Nashville, Tennessee, USA. CD4+ T cells were enriched through magnetic negative selection, after which naive cells were positively selected on CD45RA and the remaining negative fraction served as the memory subset. Blood was obtained by leukapheresis, after which PBMCs were separated by Ficoll-Histopaque density gradient centrifugation and cryopreserved in liquid nitrogen vapor phase. Analytical flow cytometry was used to check the purity and quantity of every magnetically sorted T cell population. Each sorted fraction had its genomic DNA isolated and then quantified by UV absorbance on a Nanodrop 2000c.

What was sequenced was memory CD4+ T cells sorted from blood. The cell subset or site label on this specimen signifies: CD45RA-negative fraction. Recombination joined TRBV6-1 with TRBJ1-5; confidence is insufficient to name the D gene. The receptor was derived from a man aged 18 to 29 in good health. CDR3 protein: CASSEGGPQPQHF. The DNA sequence is as follows: TGTGCCAGCAGTGAAGGTGGGCCGCAGCCCCAGCATTTT.